This paragraph covers one T cell receptor beta chain sequence. Its binding antigen is unknown. No much larger clonotype is one base removed from it; base qualities were not supplied. The sample originates from a study of blood T cell repertoires in COVID-19 (dated by TCRdb to the early 2020s). Regarding the study in general: The collaborator samples originated in the United States, Italy and Spain and spanned the acute and convalescent phases of COVID-19. The prospective study material was composed of cDNA or gDNA derived from T cells, B-cell-depleted T cells, or PBMCs. Deeply sampled blood TCRbeta repertoires from subjects exposed to, actively infected with, or recovered from COVID-19 were included in the dataset. The repertoires were made available in a free public database intended to serve as a resource for research on the immune response to SARS-CoV-2. Samples were obtained from the ongoing ImmuneRACE study (first 160 participants) and from about 1,300 subjects provided by 6 global collaborators. Nearly every sample came with metadata listing a de-identified subject ID, COVID-19 status, age in years and sex. Where available, HLA class I and class II types were taken from metadata supplied by the sample provider and were not determined by assay-based typing. General study outcomes and caveats: Clinical and demographic metadata were provided uncurated, with the amount varying by source and participant.

Via the germline V gene (reference sequence), CDR1 is LNHDA and CDR2 SQIVND. Trimming leaves V shorter by 5 bases and J shorter by 13 bases, with the junction holding 4 bases beyond the gene matches. Including cysteine and phenylalanine, the CDR3 has 11 amino acids. Only the CDR3 DNA is retained, 33 bases long and in frame from the first base. Whole blood was collected in K2EDTA tubes by collaborating institutions according to the institutions' own protocols. Collaborator samples were shipped for TCRbeta analysis as frozen whole blood, isolated PBMCs, or DNA extracted from either sample type. The immunoSEQ Assay, a bias-controlled multiplex PCR, was used to amplify TCRbeta CDR3 regions from genomic DNA. Regarding the original processing steps: The number of nucleated cells in each sample was estimated by amplification of reference gene primers within the assay. Sequence reads were collapsed and filtered to measure the absolute abundance of every unique TCRbeta CDR3 rearrangement. For each sample, productive Simpson clonality was calculated as the square root of Simpson's diversity index across productive rearrangements. TCRdb provides this immuneACCESS table in a form limited to in-frame rearrangements. Some clones are lacking; in checked studies, under half of them reflect an unresolved V gene, and why the rest are absent is not known. V, J and clone size are those of that table, while D and trimming were read from the DNA. The sample yields around 190,000 clones; roughly 90% were counted once. The ten largest clones take up under 2% of the sample.

The receptor's source is a man aged 18 to 29 with active or convalescent COVID-19. The chain was built from TRBV19 and TRBJ1-4; TRBD1 fits 7 bases in the junction. Material: peripheral blood. The DNA reads TGTGCCAGTAGTCCGGGACAGAGACTGTTTTTT. Translated, it gives CASSPGQRLFF.